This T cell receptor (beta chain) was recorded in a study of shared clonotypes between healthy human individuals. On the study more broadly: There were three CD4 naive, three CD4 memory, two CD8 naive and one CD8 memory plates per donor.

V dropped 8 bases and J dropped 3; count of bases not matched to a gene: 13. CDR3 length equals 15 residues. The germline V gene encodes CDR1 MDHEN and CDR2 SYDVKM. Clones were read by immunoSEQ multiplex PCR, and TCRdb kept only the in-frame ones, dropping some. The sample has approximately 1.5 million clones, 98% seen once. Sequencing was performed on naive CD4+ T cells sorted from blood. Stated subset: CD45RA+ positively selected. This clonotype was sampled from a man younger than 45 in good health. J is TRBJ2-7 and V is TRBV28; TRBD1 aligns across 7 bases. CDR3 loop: CASGSTGKNIYEQYF. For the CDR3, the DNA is TGTGCCAGCGGATCGACAGGGAAGAATATCTACGAGCAGTACTTC.